The 18 T cell receptor beta chains presented below share a single source sample, sequenced in a study of cytomegalovirus exposure and HLA in healthy donors. The PCR was carried out with 60 Vbeta primers and 13 Jbeta primers. TCRdb's copy holds only in-frame clones and misses some; the assay was immunoSEQ multiplex PCR. The listing records under 200,000 clones. Sequenced sample: PBMCs. The receptor set was obtained from a man in his thirties or forties in good health and CMV-seronegative.

The chain couples TRBV29-1 to TRBJ2-7; 8 nucleotides agree with TRBD1. Germline V gene sequence: CDR1 SQVTM, CDR2 ANQGSEA. This CDR3 region has 14 residues. Trimming cost V 4 bases and J 2 bases; bases outside gene matches: 7. The CDR3 DNA reads TGCAGCGTTGCGCCAAGACAGGGGCCCTACGAGCAGTACTTC. It is translated as CSVAPRQGPYEQYF.

Here the CDR3 DNA reads TGCAGCGTCTCAGAGGGCCTCGACAATGAGCAGTTCTTC. This gives the protein CSVSEGLDNEQFF. The rearrangement uses TRBV29-1 and TRBJ2-1, with D possibly TRBD2 on 5 matching bases. Germline CDR1 and CDR2: SQVTM and ANQGSEA. The CDR3 extends over 13 amino acids. With 6 bases removed from V and 5 bases from J, the gap between germline ends came to 14 bases.

The V call is TRBV7-6, the J call TRBJ1-3, with 7 bases aligning to TRBD1. Germline CDR1 SGHVS, CDR2 FNYEAQ. The CDR3 runs 15 residues. With V trimmed by 5 bases and J by 3 bases, 7 bases remained unmatched. CDR3 amino acids: CASSARGTVGNTIYF. CDR3 DNA sequence: TGTGCCAGCAGCGCTCGCGGGACAGTTGGAAACACCATATATTTT.

The genes are TRBV25-1 and TRBJ2-3, with D tentatively TRBD1 (7 bases). Trimming removed 8 bases at V and 3 bases at J, with 24 bases between. The germline CDR1 and CDR2 sequences are MGHDK and SYGVNS. The length of the CDR3 is 17 residues. CDR3 loop: CASANPGVQGVTDTQYF. The CDR3 coding sequence is TGTGCCAGCGCCAATCCGGGAGTCCAGGGGGTAACAGATACGCAGTATTTT.

The chain joins TRBV5-8 to TRBJ2-5; 8 bases are a match to TRBD1. CDR3 length: 13 residues. V dropped 4 bases and J dropped 9; count of bases not matched to a gene: 8. The germline gives CDR1 SGHTS, CDR2 YDEGEE. The CDR3 DNA sequence: TGTGCCAGCAGCCAAGACAGGGGACGGGCCCAGTACTTC. This sequence encodes CASSQDRGRAQYF.

V gene TRBV6-1 combines with J gene TRBJ2-7; 8 positions agree with TRBD2. J was trimmed by 0 bases and V by 2 bases; bases with no gene match: 6. In germline, CDR1 is MNHNS, CDR2 SASEGT. The CDR3 runs to 16 residues. CDR3 sequence (DNA): TGTGCCAGCAGTGAAATACTAGCGGAACCCTCCTACGAGCAGTACTTC. This codes for CASSEILAEPSYEQYF.

The genes are TRBV30 and TRBJ1-1; 7 bases map to TRBD1. CDR1 is GTSNPN, CDR2 SVGIG, per germline (reference sequence). The length of the CDR3 is 13 residues. V dropped 2 bases and J dropped 4; count of bases not matched to a gene: 4. The CDR3 protein is CAWSRRGTTEAFF. DNA for the CDR3: TGTGCCTGGAGTCGCAGGGGGACCACTGAAGCTTTCTTT.

The V gene is TRBV5-1, the J gene TRBJ2-7; 16 bases fit TRBD2. J was trimmed by 2 bases and V by 0 bases; bases with no gene match: 8. CDR1 and CDR2 (germline): SGHRS, YFSETQ. This CDR3 contains 19 residues. The DNA of the CDR3 is TGCGCCAGCAGCTTGGCCGGGACTAGCGGGAGGGCAACCACCTACGAGCAGTACTTC. Translation: CASSLAGTSGRATTYEQYF.

The chain has TRBV9 and TRBJ2-5; 10 bases match TRBD2. In germline, CDR1 is SGDLS, CDR2 YYNGEE. Unmatched junction bases numbered 11, after V lost 6 bases and J lost 6 bases. The CDR3 runs to 15 residues. In DNA form, the CDR3 reads TGTGCCAGCATCCCAGGGGCTAGCGGGGGAAAGACCCAGTACTTC. Residues: CASIPGASGGKTQYF.

The rearrangement uses TRBV6-5 and TRBJ1-4; the D gene is possibly TRBD1 (5 bases). The CDR3 loop spans 15 amino acids. Trimming took 0 bases from V and 7 from J, leaving 12 bases between them. Germline CDR1 MNHEY, CDR2 SVGAGI. The CDR3 nucleotides read TGTGCCAGCAGTTACTCAGGCAGGGCCACTGAAAAACTGTTTTTT. Protein sequence: CASSYSGRATEKLFF.

The chain joins TRBV5-6 to TRBJ2-3; 8 nucleotides line up with TRBD2. The CDR3 loop spans 19 amino acids. Germline V CDR1 and CDR2: SGHDT, YYEEEE. V lost 4 bases to trimming and J lost 3 bases; unmatched junction nucleotides: 19. The chain's CDR3 is CASSPMTSAPSRETDTQYF. The CDR3 nucleotides are TGTGCCAGCAGCCCCATGACTAGCGCTCCATCTCGGGAAACAGATACGCAGTATTTT.

The chain links TRBV9 to TRBJ2-7; the D is unclear. Germline CDR1 SGDLS, CDR2 YYNGEE. The CDR3 sequence is 13 residues long. Trimming shortened V by 0 bases and J by 5 bases, and 9 bases separated the two germline ends. This CDR3 reads CASSVGRWNEQYF. CDR3 bases: TGTGCCAGCAGCGTAGGCAGGTGGAACGAGCAGTACTTC.

The rearrangement joins TRBV6-1 to TRBJ1-2; tentatively, D is TRBD1 (5 bases). CDR1 is MNHNS and CDR2 is SASEGT in the germline V gene. Trimming took off 4 bases at V and 2 bases at J, with 11 bases between the two ends. The CDR3 runs to 14 residues. The CDR3 DNA follows: TGTGCCAGCAGTGGCAGACAGTCCAACTATGGCTACACCTTC. This translates into CASSGRQSNYGYTF.

V gene TRBV7-3 combines with J gene TRBJ1-4; TRBD1 aligns across 8 bases. After removal of 5 bases from V and 10 bases from J, the junction contained 6 bases not matched to a gene. CDR3 length: 13 amino acids. Germline V CDR1 and CDR2: SGHTA, FQGTGA. CDR3 DNA: TGTGCCAGCAGCCAGGACAGGGCGGCAAAACTGTTTTTT. Residues: CASSQDRAAKLFF.

The chain employs TRBV19 and TRBJ1-2, with TRBD1 identical over 7 bases. The germline CDR1 and CDR2 sequences are LNHDA and SQIVND (reference sequence). The CDR3 has 16 amino acids. V gave up 7 bases and J gave up 4 bases; unmatched junction bases: 15. The CDR3 bases are TGTGCCAGTACCCCCGGACAGGACGCCTCTTCCTATGGCTACACCTTC. Its protein product is CASTPGQDASSYGYTF. Full variable domain (remainder filled in from reference TRBV19 and TRBJ1-2): DGGITQSPKYLFRKEGQNVTLSCEQNLNHDAMYWYRQDPGQGLRLIYYSQIVNDFQKGDIAEGYSVSREKKESFPLTVTSAQKNPTAFYLCASTPGQDASSYGYTFGSGTRLTVV.

This rearrangement joins TRBV7-2 to TRBJ2-7; TRBD2 aligns across 8 bases. J lost 3 bases, V lost 3 bases, and 7 bases had no gene match. CDR1 SGHTA and CDR2 FQGNSA come from the germline V gene. The CDR3 runs to 15 residues. In DNA, the CDR3 is TGTGCCAGCAGCTTGGAGCGGGGGAGATACTACGAGCAGTACTTC. It specifies CASSLERGRYYEQYF.

The chain combines TRBV7-2 with TRBJ2-7; 10 bases are shared with TRBD2. The V segment lost 3 bases and the J segment 2 bases; nucleotides outside the gene matches: 4. In germline, CDR1 is SGHTA, CDR2 FQGNSA. CDR3 length: 15 residues. The CDR3 loop is CASSLRTSGPYEQYF. The CDR3 bases are TGTGCCAGCAGCTTGAGGACTAGCGGTCCCTACGAGCAGTACTTC.

The rearrangement links TRBV6-5 to TRBJ2-3, with D hard to call. Germline-derived CDR1 and CDR2 are MNHEY and SVGAGI. Trimming removed 5 bases from V and 1 base from J, with 4 bases in between. The CDR3 consists of 12 residues. CDR3 in amino acids: CASSPGTDTQYF. The CDR3 coding sequence is TGTGCCAGCAGTCCTGGCACAGATACGCAGTATTTT.